This TCR beta chain emerged from a study of T cells in Graves' hyperthyroidism and ophthalmopathy. TCR beta CDR3 regions were amplified from RNA. First-round RT-PCR targeting the TCR CDR3 was performed with the HTBI primer set. A single record per CDR3 protein comes from TCRdb applying MiXCR to the multiplex PCR reads. The sample holds approximately 640,000 distinct CDR3 sequences, 15% to 20% seen once. The ends were cut back, 1 base at V and 0 bases at J, with 10 bases in the middle. The CDR3 is 15 amino acids. This clonotype came up many times. The V gene is TRBV12-3 or TRBV12-4, the J gene TRBJ2-7, with a tentative D call TRBD1 (6 bases). The source is a young woman with Graves' hyperthyroidism. Sequences were obtained from blood. The CDR3 region has the DNA TGTGCCAGCAGTTTAGACTTAGGGGGCTCCTACGAGCAGTACTTC. Its protein product is CASSLDLGGSYEQYF.